A single sample is the source of the 29 T cell receptor beta chains below, sequenced in a study of blood T cell repertoires in COVID-19. Assay: immunoSEQ multiplex PCR; the TCRdb copy retains only in-frame clones and omits some. Among 250,000 to 350,000 clones listed, 70% to 85% were seen once. The specimen was peripheral blood. These TCRs come from a human donor with COVID-19, enrolled during active disease. The donor label of this sample is uncertain.

CDR3 sequence (DNA): TGCGCCAGCAGCCTAAGAGATCCGGGCGAGCAGTACTTC. Residues: CASSLRDPGEQYF. The V and J genes are TRBV4-1 and TRBJ2-7, with no clear D. Germline V lookup: CDR1 MGHRA, CDR2 YSYEKL. The V end was cut by 4 bases, the J end by 6 bases, with 13 bases between. There are 13 residues in the CDR3.

The rearrangement joins TRBV28 to TRBJ1-6, with D hard to call. Germline V gene lookup returns CDR1 MDHEN and CDR2 SYDVKM. The V end lost 2 bases, the J end lost 0 bases, and 11 bases lay between the germline ends. The CDR3 has 17 residues. The DNA for the CDR3 is TGTGCCAGCAGTTTAATCCAGATAAGCTCCTATAATTCACCCCTCCACTTT. Residues: CASSLIQISSYNSPLHF.

The J gene is TRBJ2-6, the V gene TRBV3-1 (or the pseudogene TRBV3-2); D unresolved. Germline CDR1 and CDR2: LGHDT and YNNKEL (reference sequence). The V end lost 4 bases, the J end lost 0 bases, and 19 bases lay between the germline ends. This CDR3 contains 19 residues. The CDR3 DNA is TGTGCCAGCAGCCTGGTACATCCGACCAGCGACTCTGGGGCCAACGTCCTGACTTTC. This sequence encodes CASSLVHPTSDSGANVLTF.

This chain links TRBV4-1 with TRBJ2-3, with D possibly matching TRBD2 (6 bases). This CDR3 is built from 16 residues. CDR1 is MGHRA, CDR2 YSYEKL, per germline. The V end lost 7 bases, the J end lost 4 bases, and 21 bases lay between the germline ends. Here the CDR3 DNA reads TGCGCCAGCACAAAGGAGGGGATCGCAGGGCCAGATACGCAGTATTTT. Protein sequence: CASTKEGIAGPDTQYF.

This clone was seen a single time. The chain is built from TRBV15 and TRBJ2-1, with 12 nucleotides matching TRBD2. CDR1 is LNHNV and CDR2 is YYDKDF in the germline V gene (reference sequence). The length of the CDR3 is 14 residues. V lost 8 bases to trimming and J lost 4 bases; unmatched junction nucleotides: 3. The CDR3 DNA sequence: TGTGCCACCCGGACTAGCGGGGTTTACAATGAGCAGTTCTTC. Translated: CATRTSGVYNEQFF. Full variable domain (missing parts from reference TRBV15 and TRBJ2-1): DAMVIQNPRYQVTQFGKPVTLSCSQTLNHNVMYWYQQKSSQAPKLLFHYYDKDFNNEADTPDNFQSRRPNTSFCFLDIRSPGLGDTAMYLCATRTSGVYNEQFFGPGTRLTVL.

The genes are TRBV14 and TRBJ1-5; D remains unclear. Germline-derived CDR1 and CDR2 are SGHDN and FVKESK. The CDR3 is 13 amino acids. V gave up 2 bases and J gave up 5 bases, with 7 bases separating them. This CDR3 reads CASSQSADQPQHF. The CDR3 region has the DNA TGTGCCAGCAGCCAAAGTGCAGATCAGCCCCAGCATTTT.

J is TRBJ2-5 and V is TRBV3-1 (or the pseudogene TRBV3-2), with TRBD1 matching over 9 bases. The CDR3 is 15 residues long. From germline, CDR1 is LGHDT and CDR2 YNNKEL (reference sequence). The trim removed 2 bases at V and 5 bases at J, leaving 6 bases unmatched. DNA of the CDR3: TGTGCCAGCAGCCAACCTACAGGGGGCCGGGAGACCCAGTACTTC. It codes for CASSQPTGGRETQYF.

This clone turned up a few times. The chain combines TRBV30 with TRBJ1-5, with D perhaps matching TRBD1 (5 bases). V gave up 3 bases and J gave up 4 bases, with 10 bases separating them. The germline CDR1 and CDR2 sequences are GTSNPN and SVGIG (reference sequence). This CDR3 has 13 amino acids. DNA of the CDR3: TGTGCCTGGAGCTCTCAGGGTAATCAGCCCCAGCATTTT. Translating it yields CAWSSQGNQPQHF. Full variable domain (rest looked up from reference TRBV30 and TRBJ1-5): SQTIHQWPATLVQPVGSPLSLECTVEGTSNPNLYWYRQAAGRGLQLLFYSVGIGQISSEVPQNLSASRPQDRQFILSSKKLLLSDSGFYLCAWSSQGNQPQHFGDGTRLSIL.

V usage is TRBV3-1 (or the pseudogene TRBV3-2) and J usage is TRBJ2-5; D is possibly TRBD2 (5 bases). Deletions cut 4 bases from V and 3 bases from J, with 15 bases between. This CDR3 region has 15 residues. From germline, CDR1 is LGHDT and CDR2 YNNKEL (reference sequence). Here the CDR3 DNA reads TGTGCCAGCAGCCCCCTCGCTAGCTTTAAAGAGACCCAGTACTTC. Its protein is CASSPLASFKETQYF.

Concerning this clone: The identical CDR3 is also encoded by other nucleotide sequences in the sample. The chain employs TRBV28 and TRBJ2-7; 7 bases line up with TRBD1. The V gene end was trimmed by 5 bases and the J gene end by 1 base; junction bases not matched to a gene: 5. The CDR3 loop spans 14 amino acids. Germline loops: CDR1 MDHEN, CDR2 SYDVKM. The CDR3 protein is CASSPDRVSYEQYF. CDR3 coding DNA: TGTGCCAGCAGTCCCGACAGGGTATCCTACGAGCAGTACTTC.

V usage is TRBV6-4 and J usage is TRBJ1-1, with D perhaps TRBD1 (5 bases). Trimming pared 6 bases from V and 8 bases from J, leaving 22 bases between. The CDR3 is made up of 15 amino acids. The V gene's germline CDR1 is MRHNA and CDR2 SNTAGT. CDR3: CASSDRNSPAAEAFF. The CDR3 region has the DNA TGTGCCAGCAGCGACAGAAACTCGCCGGCGGCGGAAGCTTTCTTT.

The chain combines TRBV10-3 with TRBJ2-1; TRBD2 matches 9 bases. CDR1 is ENHRY and CDR2 is SYGVKD in the germline V gene. The junction had 7 bases not matched to a gene; V was cut back by 2 bases and J by 5 bases. CDR3 length: 16 residues. The CDR3: CAISEVASGTNNEQFF. The CDR3 DNA sequence: TGTGCCATCAGTGAGGTGGCTAGCGGGACTAACAATGAGCAGTTCTTC.

The J gene is TRBJ2-7, the V gene TRBV7-9; D gene uncertain. The CDR3 is 13 residues long. The germline CDR1 and CDR2 sequences are SEHNR and FQNEAQ (reference sequence). V lost 2 bases to trimming and J lost 1 base, with 6 bases between them. This CDR3 reads CASSLQVSYEQYF. The DNA of the CDR3 is TGTGCCAGCAGCTTACAGGTTTCCTACGAGCAGTACTTC.

The chain combines TRBV5-1 with TRBJ1-2; D not certain. There are 13 residues in the CDR3. Trimming cost V 1 base and J 6 bases, with 10 bases left between them. The germline gives CDR1 SGHRS, CDR2 YFSETQ. The CDR3: CASSLSQNHGYTF. DNA for the CDR3: TGCGCCAGCAGCTTGTCACAGAACCATGGCTACACCTTC. The complete variable domain, with remaining parts taken from reference TRBV5-1 and TRBJ1-2, reads KAGVTQTPRYLIKTRGQQVTLSCSPISGHRSVSWYQQTPGQGLQFLFEYFSETQRNKGNFPGRFSGRQFSNSRSEMNVSTLELGDSALYLCASSLSQNHGYTFGSGTRLTVV.

V and J are TRBV10-2 and TRBJ2-1; 7 bases match TRBD2. With V trimmed by 2 bases and J by 9 bases, 10 bases remained unmatched. Germline values: CDR1 WSHSY, CDR2 SAAADI. This CDR3 has 15 amino acids. The CDR3 region has the DNA TGCGCCAGCAGTGAGGGGGCGGGAGCGGTCCGTGAGCAGTTCTTC. Amino acids: CASSEGAGAVREQFF.

The genes are TRBV3-1 (or the pseudogene TRBV3-2) and TRBJ2-3; D may be TRBD2 (5 bases). The V end was cut by 6 bases, the J end by 6 bases, with 13 bases between. CDR1 is LGHDT and CDR2 is YNNKEL in the germline V gene (reference sequence). The CDR3 loop spans 13 amino acids. In DNA, the CDR3 is TGTGCCAGCAGAGGCGGGCCGGAGGATACGCAGTATTTT. Its protein is CASRGGPEDTQYF.

Comment on this clone: At one end the junction does not follow the germline gene, possibly because of a read error. The chain carries TRBV12-5 and TRBJ2-7, with 9 positions matching TRBD1. Germline assignment: CDR1 LGHNT and CDR2 FRNRAP. The length of the CDR3 is 16 residues. The CDR3 DNA reads as TGTGCTAGTGGTTTTAGTACAGGGGGCTACTCCCACGAGCAGTACTTC. It specifies CASGFSTGGYSHEQYF.

The V and J genes are TRBV27 and TRBJ2-7; maybe TRBD2 (6 bases). This CDR3 spans 14 amino acids. Trimming pared 3 bases from V and 2 bases from J, leaving 11 bases between. CDR1 and CDR2 (germline): MNHEY, SMNVEV (reference sequence). DNA of the CDR3: TGTGCCAGCAGTTTTAGCGGAGCCGCCTACGAGCAGTACTTC. Translation gives CASSFSGAAYEQYF.

V usage is TRBV19 and J usage is TRBJ1-5; 7 positions match TRBD1. In germline, CDR1 is LNHDA, CDR2 SQIVND (reference sequence). The CDR3 runs 15 residues. V shed 4 bases and J 1 base; nucleotides not matched to a gene: 4. Written as DNA, the CDR3 is TGTGCCAGTAGTACAGGACAGGCCAGCAATCAGCCCCAGCATTTT. Residues: CASSTGQASNQPQHF. The full variable domain, rest sourced from reference TRBV19 and TRBJ1-5, is DGGITQSPKYLFRKEGQNVTLSCEQNLNHDAMYWYRQDPGQGLRLIYYSQIVNDFQKGDIAEGYSVSREKKESFPLTVTSAQKNPTAFYLCASSTGQASNQPQHFGDGTRLSIL.

The chain recombines TRBV10-3 with TRBJ2-7; D unresolved. The CDR3 is made up of 14 amino acids. From germline, CDR1 is ENHRY and CDR2 SYGVKD. V lost 0 bases and J lost 5, with 11 bases in between. CDR3 amino acids: CAISESGQVHEQYF. The DNA for the CDR3 is TGTGCCATCAGTGAGTCTGGTCAGGTCCACGAGCAGTACTTC.

This chain links TRBV5-1 with TRBJ1-1; D unresolved. This CDR3 is built from 13 residues. The V end was cut by 0 bases, the J end by 8 bases, with 11 bases between. CDR1 SGHRS and CDR2 YFSETQ come from the germline V gene. The CDR3 DNA follows: TGCGCCAGCAGCTTGGAATCCTCCAGGGAAGCTTTCTTT. This gives the protein CASSLESSREAFF.

The V call is TRBV6-6, the J call TRBJ1-3; D gene uncertain. CDR1 and CDR2 (germline): MNHNY, SVGAGI (reference sequence). The V end was cut by 10 bases, the J end by 3 bases, with 7 bases between. The CDR3 consists of 11 residues. CDR3 in DNA: TGTGCCACCTCCGGTGGAAACACCATATATTTT. This sequence encodes CATSGGNTIYF.

The chain uses TRBV3-1 (or the pseudogene TRBV3-2) and TRBJ1-3; 9 nucleotides line up with TRBD1. V dropped 5 bases and J dropped 4; count of bases not matched to a gene: 3. Germline-derived CDR1 and CDR2 are LGHDT and YNNKEL (reference sequence). This CDR3 has 14 residues. CDR3: CASSETGGGNTIYF. The CDR3 bases are TGTGCCAGCAGCGAGACAGGGGGAGGAAACACCATATATTTT.

V usage is TRBV7-8 and J usage is TRBJ2-1; the match to TRBD1 covers 7 bases. Germline lookup yields CDR1 SGHVS and CDR2 FQNEAQ. CDR3 length equals 16 residues. V dropped 5 bases and J dropped 0; count of bases not matched to a gene: 7. CDR3 region: CASSATGSLSYNEQFF. For the CDR3, the DNA is TGTGCCAGCAGCGCGACAGGGTCCCTCTCCTACAATGAGCAGTTCTTC.

The chain recombines TRBV6-2 or TRBV6-3 with TRBJ2-1, with TRBD2 identical over 8 bases. CDR3 length: 16 residues. The trim removed 2 bases at V and 6 bases at J, leaving 9 bases unmatched. Looked up from germline, CDR1 is MNHEY and CDR2 is SVGEGT. Written as DNA, the CDR3 is TGTGCCAGCAGTTACGCGGGAGGAAAGGGGACCAATGAGCAGTTCTTC. Protein sequence: CASSYAGGKGTNEQFF.

CDR3 region: CASSEALGQGAAGYTF. CDR3 DNA: TGTGCCAGCAGTGAAGCGTTAGGACAGGGGGCGGCTGGCTACACCTTC. The rearrangement links TRBV6-1 to TRBJ1-2; 11 bases are shared with TRBD1. The V segment lost 0 bases and the J segment 7 bases; nucleotides outside the gene matches: 7. This CDR3 is built from 16 residues. CDR1 MNHNS and CDR2 SASEGT come from the germline V gene.

The rearrangement joins TRBV30 to TRBJ1-4, with 8 bases identical to TRBD1. Germline V gene sequence: CDR1 GTSNPN, CDR2 SVGIG (reference sequence). The CDR3 covers 11 residues. V lost 7 bases to trimming and J lost 10 bases; unmatched junction nucleotides: 5. The DNA of the CDR3 is TGTGCCTCTAGTGGGACAGGAAAACTGTTTTTT. Its translation is CASSGTGKLFF.

The V call is TRBV10-2, the J call TRBJ2-7; tentative D call: TRBD1 (6 bases). Per the germline V gene, CDR1 is WSHSY and CDR2 is SAAADI. Trimming took off 2 bases at V and 0 bases at J, with 14 bases between the two ends. This CDR3 contains 16 residues. CDR3 loop: CASSERRQGFSYEQYF. The CDR3 DNA reads as TGCGCCAGCAGTGAGAGGCGTCAGGGGTTCTCCTACGAGCAGTACTTC.

Notes on this clone: The sample has other DNA sequences that encode this CDR3 too. V usage is TRBV5-4 and J usage is TRBJ2-2; 9 bases are shared with TRBD1. Germline CDR1 is SGHNT and CDR2 is YYREEE (reference sequence). J lost 1 base, V lost 0 bases, and 1 base had no gene match. The CDR3 is made up of 16 amino acids. The CDR3 DNA sequence: TGTGCCAGCAGCTTGGGACAGGGGGGGAACACCGGGGAGCTGTTTTTT. Translating it yields CASSLGQGGNTGELFF. The full variable domain, its missing parts supplied by reference TRBV5-4 and TRBJ2-2, is ETGVTQSPTHLIKTRGQQVTLRCSSQSGHNTVSWYQQALGQGPQFIFQYYREEENGRGNFPPRFSGLQFPNYSSELNVNALELDDSALYLCASSLGQGGNTGELFFGEGSRLTVL.